This TCR beta chain came from a study of T cells after yellow fever vaccination. Turning to the study itself: Preparation of the low-cell-number fractions used SMART-Seq v4 Ultra Low Input.

V shed 1 base and J 2 bases; nucleotides not matched to a gene: 10. Germline lookup yields CDR1 SEHNR and CDR2 FQNEAQ (reference sequence). The CDR3 contains 17 residues. General study findings and limits: Reappearing after the booster were most of the clones from primary vaccination (almost 97% CD4, 75% to 90% CD8). Repertoires sorted by FACS could include abundant clonotypes that are contaminants from the bulk population. A weaker secondary response peaked on day 5, the primary on day 15.

This clonotype was seen more than once but under ten times. Its specificity is unknown. TCRdb passed the 5' RACE reads through MiXCR, listing each CDR3 protein once. The sample has 300,000 to 350,000 distinct CDR3 sequences; roughly 4% are singletons. Sequences were derived from PBMCs, sampled 5 days after the yellow fever booster vaccination. This receptor was identified in a man between 18 and 35 years old who received the YFV17D yellow fever vaccine. The chain employs TRBV7-9 and TRBJ1-2, with 7 nucleotides matching TRBD1. The CDR3 is CASSLVTGWQLNYGYTF. In DNA, the CDR3 is TGTGCCAGCAGCTTAGTGACAGGGTGGCAGCTAAACTATGGCTACACCTTC.